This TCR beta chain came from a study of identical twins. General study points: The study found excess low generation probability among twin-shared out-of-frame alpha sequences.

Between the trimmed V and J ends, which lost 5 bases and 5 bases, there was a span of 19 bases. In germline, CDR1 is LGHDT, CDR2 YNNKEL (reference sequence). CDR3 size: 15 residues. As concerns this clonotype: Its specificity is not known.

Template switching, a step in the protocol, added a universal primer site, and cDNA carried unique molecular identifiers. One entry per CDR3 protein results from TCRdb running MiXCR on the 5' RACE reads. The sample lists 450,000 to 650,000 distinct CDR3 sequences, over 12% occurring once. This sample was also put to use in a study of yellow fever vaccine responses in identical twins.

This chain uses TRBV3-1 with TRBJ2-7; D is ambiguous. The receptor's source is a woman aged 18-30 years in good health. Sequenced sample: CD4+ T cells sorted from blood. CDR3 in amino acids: CASSETRWITDEQYV. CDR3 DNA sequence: TGTGCCAGCAGCGAGACACGCTGGATTACGGACGAGCAGTACGTC.